The TCR beta chain described here comes from a study of OX40 agonist ivuxolimab in advanced cancers. Profiled with immunoSEQ multiplex PCR; TCRdb holds only in-frame clones, not every one. The repertoire holds 70,000 to 95,000 clones, with around 88% as singletons. Points from the study as a whole: Also showing low normalized T-cell clonal expansion were some of the nonresponders.

Concerning this clone: Its matching antigen is unknown.

This CDR3 has 16 amino acids. CDR1 and CDR2 (germline): SGHTA, FQGNSA. J was trimmed by 3 bases and V by 6 bases; bases with no gene match: 13. This clonotype was obtained from an adult with an advanced solid tumor such as melanoma, head and neck, liver or kidney cancer. J is TRBJ2-7 and V is TRBV7-2, with 8 bases that match TRBD1. Sequencing used CD4+ or CD8+ T cells sorted from blood, obtained in a trial of the OX40 agonist ivuxolimab. CDR3 sequence: CASSKPGQGAIYEQYF. The CDR3 bases are TGTGCCAGCAGTAAACCCGGCCAGGGGGCGATCTACGAGCAGTACTTC.